This entry lists 10 T cell receptor beta chains sequenced from one sample in a study of blood T cell repertoires in COVID-19. Clones were read by immunoSEQ multiplex PCR, and TCRdb kept only the in-frame ones, dropping some. The sample records around 290,000 clones, approximately 88% being singletons. Sequenced input: PBMCs or T cells enriched from blood (not recorded which). These receptors all stem from a woman aged 40 to 50 who had recovered from COVID-19.

The chain is built from TRBV2 and TRBJ1-5; no firm D call. From germline, CDR1 is SNHLY and CDR2 FYNNEI. This CDR3 is built from 17 residues. The germline V and J ends were trimmed by 2 bases and 0 bases, with 14 bases remaining between them. The CDR3 sequence: CASSETIPVYSNQPQHF. CDR3 bases: TGTGCCAGCAGTGAAACGATCCCGGTATATAGCAATCAGCCCCAGCATTTT.

The chain couples TRBV19 to TRBJ2-1; TRBD2 is a possible D gene (7 bases). Trimming took off 3 bases at V and 7 bases at J, with 13 bases between the two ends. The CDR3 runs to 14 residues. Looked up from germline, CDR1 is LNHDA and CDR2 is SQIVND (reference sequence). CDR3 sequence (DNA): TGTGCCAGTAGTATGGGAGGGGGGGTGAATGAGCAGTTCTTC. It specifies CASSMGGGVNEQFF.

This rearrangement joins TRBV24-1 to TRBJ1-2, with D possibly matching TRBD1 (5 bases). Germline loops: CDR1 KGHDR, CDR2 SFDVKD. The CDR3 is 12 residues long. V was cut by 7 bases and J by 8 bases, with 13 bases left in between. CDR3 DNA: TGTGCCACCAGCCACGGGGGAGAGGGCTACACCTTC. Translation: CATSHGGEGYTF.

The V and J genes are TRBV11-2 and TRBJ1-1, with 7 nucleotides matching TRBD1. The CDR3 runs to 15 residues. Germline V gene data show CDR1 as SGHAT and CDR2 as FQNNGV. The trim removed 6 bases at V and 1 base at J, leaving 8 bases unmatched. CDR3 sequence: CASRQQGRENTEAFF. The CDR3 DNA sequence: TGTGCCAGCAGGCAACAGGGGCGAGAGAACACTGAAGCTTTCTTT.

This chain uses TRBV5-1 with TRBJ2-7; D may be TRBD1 (6 bases). Germline lookup yields CDR1 SGHRS and CDR2 YFSETQ. CDR3 length: 15 residues. Trimming pared 0 bases from V and 3 bases from J, leaving 13 bases between. The CDR3 reads CASSLVYREDYEQYF. The CDR3 coding sequence is TGCGCCAGCAGCTTGGTCTACAGGGAAGACTACGAGCAGTACTTC.

This clone was detected only once. The chain combines TRBV7-3 with TRBJ1-4; D remains unclear. Germline assignment: CDR1 SGHTA and CDR2 FQGTGA. Trimming left V 2 bases short and J 6 bases short, with 10 bases between. The CDR3 covers 14 residues. This CDR3 reads CASSLGQKYEKLFF. CDR3 nucleotide sequence: TGTGCCAGCAGCTTAGGGCAGAAATATGAAAAACTGTTTTTT.

This chain links TRBV27 with TRBJ1-1, with a weak D call TRBD1 (5 bases). This CDR3 has 15 residues. Germline V CDR1 and CDR2: MNHEY, SMNVEV (reference sequence). V lost 5 bases to trimming and J lost 5 bases, with 18 bases between them. The CDR3, as DNA: TGTGCCAGCAGTCCCTGGGGGGGGGTTGATACTGAAGCTTTCTTT. This encodes CASSPWGGVDTEAFF.

In this sample, this clone turned up a few times. At the DNA level, this CDR3 is encoded by other sequences in the same sample as well. V and J are TRBV27 and TRBJ1-5; D gene uncertain. The CDR3 has 13 amino acids. Trimming removed 3 bases from V and 6 bases from J, with 9 bases in between. CDR1 and CDR2 (germline): MNHEY, SMNVEV (reference sequence). CDR3 nucleotide sequence: TGTGCCAGCAGTTTGAACGGAGGTCAGCCCCAGCATTTT. It yields the protein CASSLNGGQPQHF.

The rearrangement joins TRBV7-2 to TRBJ2-1; 11 nucleotides align to TRBD2. CDR3 length: 15 amino acids. V was pared by 9 bases and J by 9 bases, with 13 bases of the junction left unmatched. Germline CDR1 SGHTA, CDR2 FQGNSA. Here the CDR3 reads CASRTLAGALGEQFF. In nucleotides, the CDR3 is TGTGCCAGTAGAACACTAGCGGGAGCACTAGGTGAGCAGTTCTTC.

The rearrangement joins TRBV30 to TRBJ1-3; the D is unclear. Trimming shortened V by 1 base and J by 0 bases, and 10 bases separated the two germline ends. CDR3 length equals 15 residues. CDR1 is GTSNPN, CDR2 SVGIG, per germline (reference sequence). The CDR3 nucleotides read TGTGCCTGGAGTGATAACGGGGACTCTGGAAACACCATATATTTT. Encoded protein: CAWSDNGDSGNTIYF.